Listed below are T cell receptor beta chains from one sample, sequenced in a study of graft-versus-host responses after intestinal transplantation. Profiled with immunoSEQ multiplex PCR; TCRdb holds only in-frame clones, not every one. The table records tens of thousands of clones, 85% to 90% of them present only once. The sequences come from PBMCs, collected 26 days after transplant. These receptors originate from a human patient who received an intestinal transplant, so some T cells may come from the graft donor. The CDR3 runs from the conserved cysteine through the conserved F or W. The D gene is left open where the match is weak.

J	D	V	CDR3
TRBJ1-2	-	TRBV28	CASSISTQVVNYGYTF
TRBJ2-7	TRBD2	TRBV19	CASSIGEGTYEQYF
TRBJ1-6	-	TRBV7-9	CASSSSAFRSDNSPLHF
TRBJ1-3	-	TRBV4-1	CASSQDAGNTIYF
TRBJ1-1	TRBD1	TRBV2	CATRVGQGAQTEAFF
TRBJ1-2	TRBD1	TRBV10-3	CAILTATGQAGGYTF
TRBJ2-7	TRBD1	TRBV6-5	CATLFGQGSREQYF
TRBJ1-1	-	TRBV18	CASSPLRRALGKDTEAFF
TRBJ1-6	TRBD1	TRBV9	CASSVGDSVSPLHF
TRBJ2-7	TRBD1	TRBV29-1	CSVKQGRAYEQYF
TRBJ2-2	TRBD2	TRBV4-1	CASSHAPGLAGPNTGELFF
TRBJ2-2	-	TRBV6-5	CASTTGEANTGELFF
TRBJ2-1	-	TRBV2	CASRKSALYPVHEQFF
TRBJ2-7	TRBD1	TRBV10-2	CASSESTGAAPYEQYF
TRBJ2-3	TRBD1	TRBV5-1	CASSLEWTGGPDTQYF
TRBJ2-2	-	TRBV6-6	CASSYVTGELFF
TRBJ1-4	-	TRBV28	CASRTSTNEKLFF
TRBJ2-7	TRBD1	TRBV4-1	CASSQGTGREQYF
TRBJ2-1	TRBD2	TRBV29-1	CSVDGTSGRGDEQFF
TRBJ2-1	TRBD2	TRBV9	CASSVSGTSGYNEQFF
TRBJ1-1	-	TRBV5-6	CASSLGLLNTEAFF
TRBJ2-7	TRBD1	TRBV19	CASSRTGTSYEQYF
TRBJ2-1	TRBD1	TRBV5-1	CASSLEGAGSYNEQFF
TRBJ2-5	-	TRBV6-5	CASSSLSGLQETQYF
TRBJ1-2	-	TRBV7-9	CASSLGAGGLYGYTF
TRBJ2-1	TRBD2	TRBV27	CASSWGTGLGNEQFF
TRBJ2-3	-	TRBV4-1	CASSQNLDTQYF
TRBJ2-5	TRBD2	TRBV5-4	CASSFTAGEVETQYF
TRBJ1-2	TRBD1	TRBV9	CASSVASGGDGDYGYTF
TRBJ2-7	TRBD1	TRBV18	CASSQDRGQPYEQYF
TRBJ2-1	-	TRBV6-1	CASSLAGASYNEQFF
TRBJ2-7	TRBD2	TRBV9	CASSRTSGRAYEQYF
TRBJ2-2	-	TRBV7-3	CASSLLGTERTGELFF
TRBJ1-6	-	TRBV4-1	CASSTQGSSYNSPLHF
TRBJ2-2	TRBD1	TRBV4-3	CASSRAPGQGTNTGELFF
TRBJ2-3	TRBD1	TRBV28	CASRGQGFTDTQYF
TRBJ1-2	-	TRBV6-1	CASSPGGEGYGYTF
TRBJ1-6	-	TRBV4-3	CASSQAAGYSSYNSPLHF
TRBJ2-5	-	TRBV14	CASSPSDSWRETQYF
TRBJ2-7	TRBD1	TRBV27	CASSSAGGSYEQYF
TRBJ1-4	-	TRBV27	CASSLRGAGEKLFF
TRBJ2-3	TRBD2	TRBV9	CASSVGVDLAGQTDTQYF
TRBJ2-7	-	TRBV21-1	CASSKGSSGGTYEQYF
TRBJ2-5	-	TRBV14	CASRASVATGNQETQYF